These T cell receptor beta chains were read from a single sample in a study of T cells in Graves' hyperthyroidism and ophthalmopathy. MiXCR was run by TCRdb on the multiplex PCR reads, yielding one entry per CDR3 protein. The table includes a few hundred thousand distinct CDR3 sequences, about 45% detected once. Specimen: peripheral blood or thyroid tissue (not recorded which). The receptors stem from a woman between 18 and 30 years old with Graves' hyperthyroidism. CDR3s include the opening cysteine and the closing phenylalanine or tryptophan. A D gene is named only where the DNA matches it firmly. The listing skips clone size in some rows; elsewhere it reads once, few, many or a size class.

TRBJ2-7 NA once TRBV9 TGTGCCAGCCAGAGGGGAGGGGGCGAGCAGTACTTC CASQRGGGEQYF
TRBJ2-7 TRBD2 NA TRBV2 TGTGCCAACAACTACAGCGGGAGTTGCGAGCAGTACTTC CANNYSGSCEQYF
TRBJ1-1 TRBD1 NA TRBV7-2 TGTGCCAGCAGATTCGACAGGGGGTTTCTCGGGGCTTTCTTT CASRFDRGFLGAFF
TRBJ2-1 TRBD1 few TRBV6-6 TGTGCCAGCAACCCCGCGGACAGGGTGCCCAATGAGCAGTTCTTC CASNPADRVPNEQFF
TRBJ1-1 NA many TRBV29-1 TGCAGCGTTGACCCCGGGGTTTCCACTGAAGCTTTCTTT CSVDPGVSTEAFF
TRBJ1-1 TRBD1 many TRBV7-2 TGTGCCAGCAGCTCCAACACACAGGGGGCTCGGAACACTGAAGCTTTCTTT CASSSNTQGARNTEAFF
TRBJ1-2 TRBD1 NA TRBV10-3 TGTGCCATCGCTCTGGACAGGGAGTTGGCCTATGGCTACACCTTC CAIALDRELAYGYTF
TRBJ1-4 NA NA TRBV20-1 TGCAGTGCTAGAGGCTTTGGAAGGATTGCAACTAATGAAAAACTGTTTTTT CSARGFGRIATNEKLFF
TRBJ2-2 TRBD2 NA TRBV10-3 TGTGCCATCAGTGAAGGGACTAGCGGGAGATGGGGAACCGGGGAGCTGTTTTTT CAISEGTSGRWGTGELFF
TRBJ2-6 TRBD2 NA TRBV5-1 TGCGCCAGCAGCCAATGGGACAGCCCTAGCGGGAGATGGGCTGGGGCCAACGTCCTGACTTTC CASSQWDSPSGRWAGANVLTF
TRBJ1-1 NA NA TRBV7-2 TGTGCCAGCAGCGTTACCGGGACCAACTCAGCTTTCTTT CASSVTGTNSAFF
TRBJ1-2 NA few TRBV10-3 TGTGCCATCAGTGACCCCTTCGGATATGGCTACACCTTC CAISDPFGYGYTF
TRBJ2-1 TRBD1 NA TRBV24-1 TGTGCCACCAGTGAGACAGGGGGTAAGGTTGAGCAGTTCTTC CATSETGGKVEQFF
TRBJ2-6 NA NA TRBV28 TGTGCCAGCAGTTCGCTGGGCTCTGGGGCCAACGTCCTGACTTTC CASSSLGSGANVLTF
TRBJ2-1 TRBD2 few TRBV29-1 TGCAGCGTCGGGACTAGCAAGGCGAATGAGCAGTTCTTC CSVGTSKANEQFF
TRBJ2-3 NA NA TRBV7-2 TGTGCCAGCAGCTTAGCCCCGGCTAGTTCACATACGCAGTATTTT CASSLAPASSHTQYF